Each of the 8 T cell receptor beta chains below was sequenced from the same sample in a study of shared clonotypes between healthy human individuals. The repertoire was sequenced with immunoSEQ multiplex PCR; TCRdb's copy has only in-frame clones and lacks some. This repertoire shows some 1 million clones, about 70% found once; its top ten account for about 1.5%. The sequencing sample was made of memory CD4+ T cells sorted from blood. Regarding subset: CD45RA-negative fraction. The receptors derive from a man younger than 30 in good health.

This clone was recorded many times. As DNA, the CDR3 is TGTGCCAGCAGCAAATGGGGGGGGAGACACTACTACGAGCAGTACTTC. Amino acids: CASSKWGGRHYYEQYF. The chain uses TRBV21-1 and TRBJ2-7; the listed D gene, TRBD2, was not tested against the DNA. TRBV21-1 is given as a pseudogene. There are 16 residues in the CDR3.

The chain has TRBV2 and TRBJ2-1; possible D gene TRBD1, 5 bases. Germline V CDR1 and CDR2: SNHLY, FYNNEI. The CDR3 totals 13 residues. V lost 4 bases, J lost 6 bases, and 10 bases lay in between. The CDR3 sequence is CASSVGRVNEQFF. The DNA of the CDR3 is TGTGCCAGCAGTGTTGGCAGGGTCAATGAGCAGTTCTTC.

The genes are TRBV5-8 and TRBJ1-3; D gene uncertain. Deletions cut 10 bases from V and 2 bases from J, with 13 bases between. Looked up from germline, CDR1 is SGHTS and CDR2 is YDEGEE. The CDR3 covers 13 residues. For the CDR3, the DNA is TGTGCCGAGAGGGAACGACCTGGAAACACCATATATTTT. It translates to CAERERPGNTIYF. Together with reference TRBV5-8 and TRBJ1-3, the CDR3 gives the full variable domain: EAGVTQSPTHLIKTRGQQATLRCSPISGHTSVYWYQQALGLGLQFLLWYDEGEERNRGNFPPRFSGRQFPNYSSELNVNALELEDSALYLCAERERPGNTIYFGEGSWLTVV.

This clone has only one observation. The chain uses TRBV4-1 and TRBJ2-3; D not certain. CDR3 length equals 16 residues. Germline V CDR1 and CDR2: MGHRA, YSYEKL. Trimming cost V 1 base and J 2 bases, with 13 bases left between them. CDR3: CASSQVFRANTDTQYF. The CDR3, as DNA: TGCGCCAGCAGCCAAGTCTTCAGAGCAAACACAGATACGCAGTATTTT.

The chain couples TRBV30 to TRBJ1-3; D is unclear. CDR3 length equals 15 residues. The germline V gene encodes CDR1 GTSNPN and CDR2 SVGIG (reference sequence). V was shortened by 0 bases and J by 0 bases, with 9 bases between the two germline ends. This CDR3 reads CAWSVLGVSGNTIYF. CDR3 nucleotide sequence: TGTGCCTGGAGTGTACTGGGCGTCTCTGGAAACACCATATATTTT.

The gene calls are TRBV21-1 and TRBJ1-6; TRBD1, the table's D call, was not compared with the DNA. TRBV21-1 has pseudogene status. This CDR3 comprises 17 residues. The CDR3 DNA sequence: TGTGCCAGCAGCAAAACACCCACAGCCTCCTATAATTCACCCCTCCACTTT. Translated: CASSKTPTASYNSPLHF.

CDR3 DNA: TGTGCCAGCAGTTACCCCGGACAGGGTTCCGGGGAGCTGTTTTTT. This gives the protein CASSYPGQGSGELFF. This rearrangement joins TRBV6-6 to TRBJ2-2; 8 bases line up with TRBD1. The CDR3 contains 15 residues. Trimming cost V 2 bases and J 6 bases; bases outside gene matches: 5. The V gene's germline CDR1 is MNHNY and CDR2 SVGAGI (reference sequence).

CDR3 protein: CASSQGTLQNTEAFF. The CDR3 DNA follows: TGCGCCAGCAGCCAAGGGACACTTCAGAACACTGAAGCTTTCTTT. The chain has TRBV4-1 and TRBJ1-1, with D maybe TRBD1 (5 bases). The CDR3 runs to 15 residues. The germline CDR1 and CDR2 sequences are MGHRA and YSYEKL. V was shortened by 1 base and J by 1 base, with 10 bases between the two germline ends.